This T cell receptor (beta chain) was recovered during a study of T-cell memory formation after mild COVID-19. The overall study: Among the donors, TCR clusters were largely specific to each donor.

It was 5'RACE with constant-segment primers that produced the TCR alpha and TCR beta cDNA libraries, which carried sample barcodes and UMIs. From the 5' RACE reads, TCRdb called clonotypes with MiXCR, one entry per CDR3 protein. The table includes about 200,000 distinct CDR3 sequences, just over 9.5% detected once. CDR1 SGHRS and CDR2 YFSETQ come from the germline V gene. This CDR3 is built from 14 residues. V lost 3 bases, J lost 1 base, and 10 bases lay in between. This clonotype is labeled as medium-sized. The genes are TRBV5-1 and TRBJ1-1; maybe TRBD1 (6 bases). The source material was PBMCs or a T cell subset sorted from them (not recorded which). This clonotype was obtained from a man between 18 and 35 years old who had mild COVID-19 (a few samples of this study predate the infection). Cell type and time point are not known. The CDR3 sequence: CASSSGQPNTEAFF. Written as DNA, the CDR3 is TGCGCCAGCAGCTCCGGACAGCCGAACACTGAAGCTTTCTTT.